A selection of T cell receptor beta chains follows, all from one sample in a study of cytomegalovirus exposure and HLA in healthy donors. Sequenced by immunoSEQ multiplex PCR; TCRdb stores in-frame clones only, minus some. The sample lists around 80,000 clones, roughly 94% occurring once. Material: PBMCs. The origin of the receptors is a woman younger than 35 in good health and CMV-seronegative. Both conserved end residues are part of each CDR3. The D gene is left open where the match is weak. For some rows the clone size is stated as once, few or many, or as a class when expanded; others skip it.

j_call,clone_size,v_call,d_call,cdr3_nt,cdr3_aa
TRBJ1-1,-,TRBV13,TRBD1,TGTGCCAGCAGGCACAGGGGGCGAGCCACTGAAGCTTTCTTT,CASRHRGRATEAFF
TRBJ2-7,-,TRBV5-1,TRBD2,TGCGCCAGCAGCTTGGAGGCTAGCGGGAGTTTCTACGAGCAGTACTTC,CASSLEASGSFYEQYF
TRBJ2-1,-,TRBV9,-,TGTGCCAGCAGCGTAGTCCCCGGGATGACGGTTTACAATGAGCAGTTCTTC,CASSVVPGMTVYNEQFF
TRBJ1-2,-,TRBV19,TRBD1,TGTGCCAGTAGACCCCTGGACAGGTTAGCTAACTATGGCTACACCTTC,CASRPLDRLANYGYTF
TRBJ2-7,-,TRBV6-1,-,TGTGCCAGCAGTGGACCAGGGGGGCTCTCCACCTTC,CASSGPGGLSTF
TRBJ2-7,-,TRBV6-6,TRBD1,TGTGCCAGCAGAGATTACAGGGGAATCCCTTACGAGCAGTACTTC,CASRDYRGIPYEQYF
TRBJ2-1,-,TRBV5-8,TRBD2,TGTGCCAGCAAATGGGTAGCGGGAGGGAATGAGCAGTTCTTC,CASKWVAGGNEQFF
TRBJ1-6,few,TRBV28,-,TGTGCCAGCAGTTTAGGGAGCAACTATAATTCACCCCTCCACTTT,CASSLGSNYNSPLHF
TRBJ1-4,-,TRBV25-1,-,TGTGCCAGCAGTGAATATAAGGGGATATACAATGAAAAACTGTTTTTT,CASSEYKGIYNEKLFF
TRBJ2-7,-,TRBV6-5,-,TGTGCCAGCAGTTCGACTGCTTACGAGCAGTACTTC,CASSSTAYEQYF
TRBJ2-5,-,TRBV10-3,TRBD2,TGTGCCATCAGTGAGGGACTAGCGGGAGTCCAAGAGACCCAGTACTTC,CAISEGLAGVQETQYF
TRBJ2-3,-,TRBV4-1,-,TGCGCCAGCAGCAAGACAGTCACAGATACGCAGTATTTT,CASSKTVTDTQYF
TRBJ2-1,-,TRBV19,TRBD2,TGTGCCAGTAGTATAGACGGGCGGGAGGACTACAATGAGCAGTTCTTC,CASSIDGREDYNEQFF
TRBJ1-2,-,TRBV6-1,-,TGTGCCAGCAGTGAAGTAAAGGGGTCTCCGTGGGGCTACACCTTC,CASSEVKGSPWGYTF
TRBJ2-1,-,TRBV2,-,TGTGCCAGCAGGGTCGCGGGTGAGCAGTTCTTC,CASRVAGEQFF
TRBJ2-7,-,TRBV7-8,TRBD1,TGTGCCAGCAGCTTACTGGGGTTGGACAGGGGGGGCCACTACGAGCAGTACTTC,CASSLLGLDRGGHYEQYF
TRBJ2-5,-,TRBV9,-,TGTGCCAGCAGCCCACGGGGGAGGGAGACCCAGTACTTC,CASSPRGRETQYF
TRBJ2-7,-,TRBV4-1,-,TGCGCCAGCAGCCAAGAGCAGGGGTCGAGGGAGCAGTACTTC,CASSQEQGSREQYF
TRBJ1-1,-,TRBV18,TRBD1,TGTGCCAGCTCACCAGTCGAGACAGGGAAGCTCACTGAAGCTTTCTTT,CASSPVETGKLTEAFF
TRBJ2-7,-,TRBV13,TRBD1,TGTGCCAGCAGCTTAGGTTTTGGGACAGGGTCGGGCGAGCAGTACTTC,CASSLGFGTGSGEQYF
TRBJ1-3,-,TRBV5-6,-,TGTGCCAGCAGCTTGGGAATCAGGGGCGGCTCTGGAAACACCATATATTTT,CASSLGIRGGSGNTIYF
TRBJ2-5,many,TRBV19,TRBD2,TGTGCCAGTAGTGGACTAGCGGGCCAAGAGACCCAGTACTTC,CASSGLAGQETQYF
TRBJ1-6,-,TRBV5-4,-,TGTGCCAGCAGCGCCGGGAATAATTCACCCCTCCACTTT,CASSAGNNSPLHF
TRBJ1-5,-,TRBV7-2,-,TGTGCCAGCAGTCATTTCTCGACAGGCGGCGGCAATCAGCCCCAGCATTTT,CASSHFSTGGGNQPQHF
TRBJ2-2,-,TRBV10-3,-,TGTGCCATCAATGAGCCGGACAACGACACCGGGGAGCTGTTTTTT,CAINEPDNDTGELFF
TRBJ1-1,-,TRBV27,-,TGTGCCAGCAGTACAGGACAGACAGCGAACACTGAAGCTTTCTTT,CASSTGQTANTEAFF
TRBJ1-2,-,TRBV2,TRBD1,TGTGCCAGCAGTCGGACAGGGGGTCCCTATGGCTACACCTTC,CASSRTGGPYGYTF
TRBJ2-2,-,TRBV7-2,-,TGTGCCAGCAGCTTAGAAGCCCTCACCGGGGAGCTGTTTTTT,CASSLEALTGELFF
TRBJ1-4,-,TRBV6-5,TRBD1,TGTGCCAGCAGTTACAATGTGGGACAGGGGAATGAAAAACTGTTTTTT,CASSYNVGQGNEKLFF
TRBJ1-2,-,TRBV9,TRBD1,TGTGCCAGCAGCGTTACTACAGGGGATACTAACTATGGCTACACCTTC,CASSVTTGDTNYGYTF
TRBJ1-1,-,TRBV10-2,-,TGCGCCAGCAGCCAGACAGTGAACACTGAAGCTTTCTTT,CASSQTVNTEAFF
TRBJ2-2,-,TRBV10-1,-,TGCGCCAGCAGTGGAAGGCCAGGCCGGAACACCGGGGAGCTGTTTTTT,CASSGRPGRNTGELFF
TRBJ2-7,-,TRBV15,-,TGTGCCACCAGCAGAGGGGCCCCATACGAGCAGTACTTC,CATSRGAPYEQYF
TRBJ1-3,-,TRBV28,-,TGTGCCAGCAGTTTATGGTACGGTTTCTCTGGAAACACCATATATTTT,CASSLWYGFSGNTIYF
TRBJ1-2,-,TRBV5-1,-,TGCGCCAGCAGCTTGGACTGGAAGGGGGCTAACTATGGCTACACCTTC,CASSLDWKGANYGYTF
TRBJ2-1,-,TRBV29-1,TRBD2,TGCAGCGTTGGGGGGCCGGGGCTAGCGGGTCAGAATGAGCAGTTCTTC,CSVGGPGLAGQNEQFF
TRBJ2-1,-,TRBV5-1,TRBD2,TGCGCCAGCAGCTTGGGGCTAGCGGGCGGTCCGTACAATGAGCAGTTCTTC,CASSLGLAGGPYNEQFF
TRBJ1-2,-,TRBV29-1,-,TGCAGCGTTGAAGTAAAGCGGGGCGCGGATGGCTACACCTTC,CSVEVKRGADGYTF
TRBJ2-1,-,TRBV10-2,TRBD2,TGCGCCAGCAGTGATTGGTGGTATGTAGCGGGATTGGAGGATGAGCAGTTCTTC,CASSDWWYVAGLEDEQFF
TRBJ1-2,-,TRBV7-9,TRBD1,TGTGCCAGCAGTAGACAGGGGGGAGACTATGGCTACACCTTC,CASSRQGGDYGYTF
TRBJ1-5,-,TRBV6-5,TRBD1,TGTGCCAGCAGTTACGACAGGGGGTTGAATCAGCCCCAGCATTTT,CASSYDRGLNQPQHF